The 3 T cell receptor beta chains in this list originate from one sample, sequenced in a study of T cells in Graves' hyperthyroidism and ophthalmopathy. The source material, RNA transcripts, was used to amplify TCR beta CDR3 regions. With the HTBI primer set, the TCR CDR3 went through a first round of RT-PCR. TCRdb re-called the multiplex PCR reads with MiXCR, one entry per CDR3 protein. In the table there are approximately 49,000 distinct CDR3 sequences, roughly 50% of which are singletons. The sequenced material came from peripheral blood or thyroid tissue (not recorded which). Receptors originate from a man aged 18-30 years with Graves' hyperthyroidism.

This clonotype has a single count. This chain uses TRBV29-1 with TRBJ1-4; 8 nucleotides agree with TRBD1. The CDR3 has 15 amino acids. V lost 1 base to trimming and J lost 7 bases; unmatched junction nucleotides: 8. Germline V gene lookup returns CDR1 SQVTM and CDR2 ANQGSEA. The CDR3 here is CSVEVSDREGEKLFF. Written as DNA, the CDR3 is TGCAGCGTTGAAGTTTCGGACAGGGAAGGTGAAAAACTGTTTTTT.

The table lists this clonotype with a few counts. The CDR3 here is CASSLTSGRALEYF. DNA of the CDR3: TGCGCCAGCAGCCTGACTAGCGGGAGGGCCTTGGAGTACTTC. The V gene is TRBV4-1, the J gene TRBJ2-7, with 14 bases lining up with TRBD2. The germline V gene encodes CDR1 MGHRA and CDR2 YSYEKL. The CDR3 is made up of 14 amino acids. V dropped 4 bases and J dropped 11; count of bases not matched to a gene: 7.

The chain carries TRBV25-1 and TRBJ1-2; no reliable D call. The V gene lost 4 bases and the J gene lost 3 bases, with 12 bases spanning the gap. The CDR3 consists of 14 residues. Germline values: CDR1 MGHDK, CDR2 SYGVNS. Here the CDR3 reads CASSGGLGYYGYTF. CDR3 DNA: TGTGCCAGCAGTGGAGGGTTGGGATACTATGGCTACACCTTC.